This record looks at one TCR beta chain sequence and its context. Antigen: not known. This sample is drawn from a study of T-cell memory formation after mild COVID-19. Findings and caveats of the study: Contracting CD4+ clones sat mainly in CM and EM; CD8+ in EMRA.

V lost 6 bases and J lost 6; bases outside the gene matches: 6. The CDR3 extends over 15 amino acids. CDR1 and CDR2 (germline): SNHLY, FYNNEI. 5'RACE primed from the constant segment yielded TCR alpha and TCR beta cDNA libraries bearing sample barcodes and UMIs. Each CDR3 protein gets one entry after TCRdb re-called the 5' RACE reads with MiXCR. The sample shows 200,000 or so distinct CDR3 sequences, approximately 20% of them seen only once. The clonotype comes from an adult woman who had mild COVID-19 (a few samples of this study predate the infection). Cell type and time point are not known. The V and J genes are TRBV2 and TRBJ1-5; TRBD1 matches 12 bases. The source material was PBMCs or a T cell subset sorted from them (not recorded which). The CDR3 DNA reads as TGTGCCAGCAGGGGTGGGACAGGGGGCAGTCAGCCCCAGCATTTT. Translating it yields CASRGGTGGSQPQHF.